The sequence of this T cell receptor beta chain was determined in a study of blood T cell repertoires in COVID-19. Across the study: Both acute and convalescent COVID-19 samples were obtained from the United States, Italy and Spain. PBMCs, B-cell-depleted T cells, or T cells were the source of the cDNA or gDNA that made up the material.

The CDR3 is 14 residues long. Trimming took 4 bases from V and 4 from J, leaving 11 bases between them. CDR1 LNHDA and CDR2 SQIVND come from the germline V gene (reference sequence). Libraries were prepared by immunoSEQ multiplex PCR; TCRdb keeps only in-frame clonotypes and omits some of them. The data show about 160,000 clones, 87% seen once. Sequenced material: peripheral blood. The chain carries TRBV19 and TRBJ1-3; no reliable D call. The sequence was collected from a woman aged 60-75 years who had recovered from COVID-19. CDR3 sequence reads: CASSRAGSGNTIYF. In nucleotides, the CDR3 is TGTGCCAGTAGTAGGGCAGGCTCAGGAAACACCATATATTTT.